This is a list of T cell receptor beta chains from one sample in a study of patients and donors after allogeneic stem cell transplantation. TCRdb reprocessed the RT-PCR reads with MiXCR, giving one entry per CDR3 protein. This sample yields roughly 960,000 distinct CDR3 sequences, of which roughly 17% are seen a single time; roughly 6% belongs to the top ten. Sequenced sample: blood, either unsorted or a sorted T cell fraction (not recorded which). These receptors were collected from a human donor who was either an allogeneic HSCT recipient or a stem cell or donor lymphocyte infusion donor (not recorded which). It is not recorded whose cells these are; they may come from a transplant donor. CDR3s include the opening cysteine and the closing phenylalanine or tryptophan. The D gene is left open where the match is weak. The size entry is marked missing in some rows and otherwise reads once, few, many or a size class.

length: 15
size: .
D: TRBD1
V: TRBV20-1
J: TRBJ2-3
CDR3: CSAKKDRGRVATQYF
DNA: TGCAGTGCTAAAAAGGACAGGGGCCGTGTTGCTACGCAGTATTTT

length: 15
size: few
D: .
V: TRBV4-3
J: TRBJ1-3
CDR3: CASSQGRGPGNTIYF
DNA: TGCGCCAGCAGCCAAGGTCGGGGTCCGGGAAACACCATATATTTT

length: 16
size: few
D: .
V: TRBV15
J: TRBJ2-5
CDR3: CATSRDPGQKTKTQYF
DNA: TGTGCCACCAGCAGAGACCCGGGCCAAAAAACGAAGACCCAGTACTTC

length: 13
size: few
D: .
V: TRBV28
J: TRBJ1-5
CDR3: CASNGGKGQPQHF
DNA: TGTGCCAGCAACGGGGGCAAGGGGCAGCCCCAGCATTTT

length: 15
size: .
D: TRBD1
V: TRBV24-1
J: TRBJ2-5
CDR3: CATSVRGTGQETQYF
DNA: TGTGCCACCAGTGTCCGAGGGACAGGCCAAGAGACCCAGTACTTC

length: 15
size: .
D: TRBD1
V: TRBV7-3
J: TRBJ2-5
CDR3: CASSSGTGWRETQYF
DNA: TGTGCCAGCAGCTCCGGGACAGGGTGGAGAGAGACCCAGTACTTC

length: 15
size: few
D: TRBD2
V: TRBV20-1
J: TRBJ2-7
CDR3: CSARKASGRPHEQYF
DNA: TGCAGTGCTAGAAAGGCTAGCGGGAGGCCCCACGAGCAGTACTTC

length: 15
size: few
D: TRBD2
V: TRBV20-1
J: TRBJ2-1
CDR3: CSARGRGLAGSEQFF
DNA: TGCAGTGCTAGAGGGAGGGGACTAGCGGGCAGTGAGCAGTTCTTC

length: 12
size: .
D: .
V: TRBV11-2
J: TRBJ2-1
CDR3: CASSSRHPEQFF
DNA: TGTGCCAGCAGCTCCCGACACCCTGAGCAGTTCTTC

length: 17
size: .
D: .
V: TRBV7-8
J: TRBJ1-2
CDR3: CASSHAPGWAEGYGYTF
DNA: TGTGCCAGCAGCCATGCCCCCGGTTGGGCTGAAGGCTATGGCTACACCTTC

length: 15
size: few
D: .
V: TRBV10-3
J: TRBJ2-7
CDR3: CAISEFSGSSYEQYF
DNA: TGTGCCATCAGTGAATTCAGCGGCAGTTCCTACGAGCAGTACTTC

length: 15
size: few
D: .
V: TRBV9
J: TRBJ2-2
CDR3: CASSPDYANTGELFF
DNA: TGTGCCAGCAGCCCCGACTACGCGAACACCGGGGAGCTGTTTTTT

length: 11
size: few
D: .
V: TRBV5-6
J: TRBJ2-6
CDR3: CASSLGSVLTF
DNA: TGTGCCAGCAGCTTGGGGTCCGTCCTGACTTTC

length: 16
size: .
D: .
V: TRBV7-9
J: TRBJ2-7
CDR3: CASEGRSTKTGYEQYF
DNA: TGTGCCAGCGAGGGGCGATCCACTAAAACGGGTTACGAGCAGTACTTC

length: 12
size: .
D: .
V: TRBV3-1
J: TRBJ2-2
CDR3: CASSPPVGELFF
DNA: TGTGCCAGCAGCCCCCCGGTGGGGGAGCTGTTTTTT

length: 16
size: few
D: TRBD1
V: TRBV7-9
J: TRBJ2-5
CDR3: CASSLPGQGSRETQYF
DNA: TGTGCCAGCAGCTTACCGGGACAGGGGTCGAGAGAGACCCAGTACTTC

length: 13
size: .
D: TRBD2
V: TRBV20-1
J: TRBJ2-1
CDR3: CSASGLAGFEQFF
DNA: TGCAGTGCTAGTGGACTAGCGGGGTTTGAGCAGTTCTTC

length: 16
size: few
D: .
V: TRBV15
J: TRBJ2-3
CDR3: CATSRDGGSVADTQYF
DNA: TGTGCCACCAGCAGAGATGGCGGCAGCGTCGCAGATACGCAGTATTTT

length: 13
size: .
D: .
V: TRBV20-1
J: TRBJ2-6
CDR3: CSLEISGANVLTF
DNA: TGCAGTCTTGAGATTTCTGGGGCCAACGTCCTGACTTTC

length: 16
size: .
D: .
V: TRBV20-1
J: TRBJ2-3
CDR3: CSARIQPISNTDTQYF
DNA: TGCAGTGCTAGGATACAACCTATCTCCAACACAGATACGCAGTATTTT

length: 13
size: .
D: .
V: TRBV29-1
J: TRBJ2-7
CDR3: CSVGRGGNYEQYF
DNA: TGCAGCGTCGGAAGGGGGGGTAACTACGAGCAGTACTTC

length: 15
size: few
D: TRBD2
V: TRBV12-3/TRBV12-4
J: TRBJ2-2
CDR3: CASSSGGRYTGELFF
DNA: TGTGCCAGCAGTTCTGGCGGGAGATACACCGGGGAGCTGTTTTTT

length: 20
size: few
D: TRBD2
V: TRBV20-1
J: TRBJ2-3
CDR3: CSARAPIPLAGEIFTDTQYF
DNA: TGCAGTGCTAGAGCCCCCATCCCGCTAGCGGGGGAAATCTTCACAGATACGCAGTATTTT

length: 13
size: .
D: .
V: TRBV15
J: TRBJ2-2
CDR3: CATYRSIPGELFF
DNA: TGTGCCACCTACAGGTCTATCCCCGGGGAGCTGTTTTTT

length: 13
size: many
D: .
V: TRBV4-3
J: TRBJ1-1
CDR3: CASSRQGDAEAFF
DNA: TGCGCCAGCAGCCGCCAGGGAGACGCTGAAGCTTTCTTT

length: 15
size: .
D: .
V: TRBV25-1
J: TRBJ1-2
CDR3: CASSVHRYPNYGYTF
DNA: TGTGCCAGCAGTGTTCACAGATACCCTAACTATGGCTACACCTTC

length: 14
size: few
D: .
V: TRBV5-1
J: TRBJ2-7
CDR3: CASSLTHPAYEQYF
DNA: TGCGCCAGCAGCTTGACCCACCCGGCCTACGAGCAGTACTTC

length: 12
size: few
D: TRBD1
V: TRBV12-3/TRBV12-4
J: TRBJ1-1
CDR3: CASSRNRGQAFF
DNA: TGTGCCAGCAGTCGAAACAGGGGGCAAGCTTTCTTT

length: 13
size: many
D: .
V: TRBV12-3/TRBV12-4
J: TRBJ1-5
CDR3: CASSWQIYQPQHF
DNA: TGTGCCAGCAGTTGGCAGATCTATCAGCCCCAGCATTTT

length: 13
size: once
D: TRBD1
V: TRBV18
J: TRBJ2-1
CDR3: CASRQGLTNEQFF
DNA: TGTGCCAGCCGACAGGGATTAACCAATGAGCAGTTCTTC

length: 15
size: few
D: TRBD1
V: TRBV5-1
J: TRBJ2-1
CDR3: CASSSQGASYNEQFF
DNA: TGCGCCAGCAGCTCACAGGGGGCATCCTACAATGAGCAGTTCTTC

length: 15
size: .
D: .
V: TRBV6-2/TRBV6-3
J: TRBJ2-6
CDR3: CASSYSASGANVLTF
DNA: TGTGCCAGCAGTTACTCGGCCTCTGGGGCCAACGTCCTGACTTTC

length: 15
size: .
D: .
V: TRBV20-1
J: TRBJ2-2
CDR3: CSASKAEVSTGELFF
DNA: TGCAGTGCTAGTAAGGCGGAGGTCTCAACCGGGGAGCTGTTTTTT

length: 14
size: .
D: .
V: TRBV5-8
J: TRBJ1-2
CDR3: CASSLSARGYGYTF
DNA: TGTGCCAGCAGCTTGTCAGCAAGAGGCTATGGCTACACCTTC

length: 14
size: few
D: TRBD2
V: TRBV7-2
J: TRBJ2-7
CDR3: CASSYSGREDEQYF
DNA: TGTGCCAGCAGCTATAGCGGGAGGGAAGACGAGCAGTACTTC

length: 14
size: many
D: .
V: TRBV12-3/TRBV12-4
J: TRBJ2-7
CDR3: CASSLRGRAYEQYF
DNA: TGTGCCAGCAGTTTAAGGGGACGGGCCTACGAGCAGTACTTC

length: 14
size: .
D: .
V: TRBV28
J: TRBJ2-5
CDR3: CAIKPDSWQETQYF
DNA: TGTGCCATAAAACCGGACAGTTGGCAAGAGACCCAGTACTTC

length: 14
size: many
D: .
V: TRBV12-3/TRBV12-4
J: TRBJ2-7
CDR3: CASSLGSSSYEQYF
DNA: TGTGCCAGCAGTTTGGGGTCTAGCTCCTACGAGCAGTACTTC

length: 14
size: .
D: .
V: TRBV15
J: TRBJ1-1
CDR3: CATSNGGGWTEAFF
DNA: TGTGCCACCAGCAATGGAGGCGGCTGGACTGAAGCTTTCTTT

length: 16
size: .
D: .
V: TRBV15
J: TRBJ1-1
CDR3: CATSRDRATENTEAFF
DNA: TGTGCCACCAGCAGAGATAGGGCGACAGAGAACACTGAAGCTTTCTTT

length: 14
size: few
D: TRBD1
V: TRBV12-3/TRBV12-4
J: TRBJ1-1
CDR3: CASSSRDRQTEAFF
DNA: TGTGCCAGCAGTTCGAGGGACAGGCAGACTGAAGCTTTCTTT

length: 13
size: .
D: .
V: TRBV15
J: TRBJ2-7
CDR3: CATSTPLGREQYF
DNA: TGTGCCACCAGCACACCCCTCGGGCGGGAGCAGTACTTC

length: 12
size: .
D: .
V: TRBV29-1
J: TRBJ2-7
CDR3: CSVETSSYEQYF
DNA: TGCAGCGTGGAGACTAGCTCCTACGAGCAGTACTTC

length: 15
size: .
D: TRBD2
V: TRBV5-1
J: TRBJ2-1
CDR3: CASSFPSGIGDEQFF
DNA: TGCGCCAGCAGCTTCCCTAGCGGGATTGGGGATGAGCAGTTCTTC

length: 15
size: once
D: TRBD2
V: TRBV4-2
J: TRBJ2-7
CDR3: CASSPRGGTSYEQYF
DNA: TGTGCCAGCAGCCCCCGGGGGGGGACCTCCTACGAGCAGTACTTC

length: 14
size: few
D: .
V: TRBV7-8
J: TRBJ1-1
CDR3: CASSGRQLNTEAFF
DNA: TGTGCCAGCTCAGGTCGACAGTTGAACACTGAAGCTTTCTTT

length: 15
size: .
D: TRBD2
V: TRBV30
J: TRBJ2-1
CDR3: CAWKTSGSSYNEQFF
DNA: TGTGCCTGGAAGACTAGCGGGAGCTCCTACAATGAGCAGTTCTTC

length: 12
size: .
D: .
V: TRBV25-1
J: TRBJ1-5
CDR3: CASSAPNQPQHF
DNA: TGTGCCAGCAGTGCCCCTAATCAGCCCCAGCATTTT

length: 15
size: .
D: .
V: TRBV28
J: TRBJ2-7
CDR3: CASSNGGGGTYEQYF
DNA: TGTGCCAGCTCCAACGGGGGCGGGGGAACCTACGAGCAGTACTTC

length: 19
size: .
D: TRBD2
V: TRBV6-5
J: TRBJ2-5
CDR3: CASSYAGLAGGPGQETQYF
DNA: TGTGCCAGCAGTTATGCGGGACTAGCGGGGGGGCCGGGTCAAGAGACCCAGTACTTC

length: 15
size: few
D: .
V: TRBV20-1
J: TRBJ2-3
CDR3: CSAPRRRDSTDTQYF
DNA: TGCAGTGCCCCCAGGAGGCGGGATAGCACAGATACGCAGTATTTT

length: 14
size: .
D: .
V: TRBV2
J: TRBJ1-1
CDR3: CASSLSIMNTEAFF
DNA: TGTGCCAGCAGTCTGAGCATTATGAACACTGAAGCTTTCTTT

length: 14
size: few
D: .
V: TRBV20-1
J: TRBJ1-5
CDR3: CSARRTGSNQPQHF
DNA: TGCAGTGCGAGACGGACTGGGAGCAATCAGCCCCAGCATTTT

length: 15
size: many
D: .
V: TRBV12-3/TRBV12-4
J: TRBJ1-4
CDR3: CASRPSGGTNEKLFF
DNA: TGTGCCAGCAGACCAAGCGGGGGCACTAATGAAAAACTGTTTTTT